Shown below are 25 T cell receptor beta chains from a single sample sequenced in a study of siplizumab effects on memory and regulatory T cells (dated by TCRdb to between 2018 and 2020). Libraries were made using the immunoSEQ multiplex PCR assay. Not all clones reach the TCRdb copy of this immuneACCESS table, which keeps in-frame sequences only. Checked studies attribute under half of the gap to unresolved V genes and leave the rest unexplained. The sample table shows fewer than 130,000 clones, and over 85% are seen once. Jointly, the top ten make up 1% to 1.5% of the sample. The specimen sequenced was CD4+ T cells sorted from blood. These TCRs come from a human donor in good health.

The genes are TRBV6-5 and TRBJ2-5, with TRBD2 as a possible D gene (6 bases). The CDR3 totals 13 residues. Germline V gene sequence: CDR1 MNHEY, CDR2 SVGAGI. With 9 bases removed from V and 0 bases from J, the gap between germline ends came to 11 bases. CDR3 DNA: TGTGCCAGTACGGGACTTTACCAAGAGACCCAGTACTTC. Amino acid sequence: CASTGLYQETQYF.

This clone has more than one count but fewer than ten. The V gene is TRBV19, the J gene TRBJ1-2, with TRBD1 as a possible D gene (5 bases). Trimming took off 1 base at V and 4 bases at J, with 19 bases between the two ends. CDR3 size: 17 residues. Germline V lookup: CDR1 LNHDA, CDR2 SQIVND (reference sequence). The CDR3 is CASSIVGRARTGYGYTF. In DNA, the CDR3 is TGTGCCAGTAGTATAGTAGGCAGGGCGCGCACCGGCTATGGCTACACCTTC. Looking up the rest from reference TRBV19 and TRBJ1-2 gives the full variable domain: DGGITQSPKYLFRKEGQNVTLSCEQNLNHDAMYWYRQDPGQGLRLIYYSQIVNDFQKGDIAEGYSVSREKKESFPLTVTSAQKNPTAFYLCASSIVGRARTGYGYTFGSGTRLTVV.

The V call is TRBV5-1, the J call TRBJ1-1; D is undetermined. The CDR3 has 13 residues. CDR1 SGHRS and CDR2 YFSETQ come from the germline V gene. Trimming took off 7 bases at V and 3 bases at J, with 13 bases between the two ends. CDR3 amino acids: CASAIRWDTEAFF. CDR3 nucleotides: TGCGCCAGCGCCATCAGGTGGGACACTGAAGCTTTCTTT.

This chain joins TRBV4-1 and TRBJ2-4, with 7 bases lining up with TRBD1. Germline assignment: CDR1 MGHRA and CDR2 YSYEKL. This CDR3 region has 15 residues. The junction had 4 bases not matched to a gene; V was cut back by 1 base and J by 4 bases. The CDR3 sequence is CASSQGPGQKNIQYF. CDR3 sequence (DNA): TGCGCCAGCAGCCAAGGCCCGGGACAGAAAAACATTCAGTACTTC.

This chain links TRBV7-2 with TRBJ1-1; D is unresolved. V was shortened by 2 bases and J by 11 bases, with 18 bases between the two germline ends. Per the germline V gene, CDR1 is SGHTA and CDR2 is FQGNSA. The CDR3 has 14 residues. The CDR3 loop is CASSLTQGSRVAFF. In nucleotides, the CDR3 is TGTGCCAGCAGCTTAACGCAAGGGTCGAGAGTGGCTTTCTTT.

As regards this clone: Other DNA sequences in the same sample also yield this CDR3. The CDR3 nucleotides are TGTGCCAGCAGCGTAGAGAGGGGCCCAGATACGCAGTATTTT. It is translated as CASSVERGPDTQYF. This chain links TRBV9 with TRBJ2-3; TRBD1 or TRBD2 may be the D gene (5 bases each). The CDR3 runs to 14 residues. CDR1 is SGDLS, CDR2 YYNGEE, per germline. V dropped 0 bases and J dropped 4 bases, with 9 bases sitting between them.

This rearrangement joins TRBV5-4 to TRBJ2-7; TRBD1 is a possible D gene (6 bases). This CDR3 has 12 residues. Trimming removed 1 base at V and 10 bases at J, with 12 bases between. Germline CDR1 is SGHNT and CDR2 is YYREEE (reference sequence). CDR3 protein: CASSLPGVGQYF. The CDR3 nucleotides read TGTGCCAGCAGCTTGCCAGGGGTTGGACAGTACTTC.

The CDR3 DNA sequence: TGTGCCAGCAGTGTTAGCCCTTTGGATCGCGGCTACACCTTC. Protein product: CASSVSPLDRGYTF. The chain joins TRBV6-1 to TRBJ1-2; D uncertain. This CDR3 comprises 14 residues. Trimming left V 4 bases short and J 8 bases short, with 17 bases between. The germline gives CDR1 MNHNS, CDR2 SASEGT.

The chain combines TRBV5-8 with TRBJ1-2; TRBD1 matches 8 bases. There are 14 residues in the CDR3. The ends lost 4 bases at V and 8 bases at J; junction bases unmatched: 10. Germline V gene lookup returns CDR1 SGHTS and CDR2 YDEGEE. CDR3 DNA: TGTGCCAGCAGCATCCCGACAGGGGTATCCGGCTACACCTTC. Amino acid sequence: CASSIPTGVSGYTF.

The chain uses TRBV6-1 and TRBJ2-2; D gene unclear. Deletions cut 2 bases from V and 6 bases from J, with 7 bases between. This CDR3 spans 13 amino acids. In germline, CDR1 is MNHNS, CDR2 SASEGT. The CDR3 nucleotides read TGTGCCAGCAGTGAATTCAGGTCCGGGGAGCTGTTTTTT. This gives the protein CASSEFRSGELFF.

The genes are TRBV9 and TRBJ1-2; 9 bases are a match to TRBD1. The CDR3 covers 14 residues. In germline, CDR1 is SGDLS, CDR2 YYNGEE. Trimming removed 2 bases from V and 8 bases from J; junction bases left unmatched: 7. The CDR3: CASSVVDRGEGYTF. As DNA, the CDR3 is TGTGCCAGCAGCGTCGTTGACAGGGGGGAAGGCTACACCTTC.

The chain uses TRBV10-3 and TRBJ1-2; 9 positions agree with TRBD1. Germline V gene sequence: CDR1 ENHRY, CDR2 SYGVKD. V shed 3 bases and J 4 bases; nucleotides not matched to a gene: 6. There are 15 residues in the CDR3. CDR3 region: CAISDTGGLGYGYTF. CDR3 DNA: TGTGCCATCAGTGATACAGGGGGCCTCGGCTATGGCTACACCTTC.

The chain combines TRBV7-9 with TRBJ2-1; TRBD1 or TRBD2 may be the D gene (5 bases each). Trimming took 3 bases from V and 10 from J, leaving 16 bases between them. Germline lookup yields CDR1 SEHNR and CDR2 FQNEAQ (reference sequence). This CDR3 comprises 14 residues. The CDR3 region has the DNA TGTGCCAGCAGCTTCCGGGACCCCGGTCGGGAGCAGTTCTTC. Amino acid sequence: CASSFRDPGREQFF.

The CDR3 spells CASSSAGTENSPLHF. The CDR3 DNA follows: TGCGCCAGCAGCTCAGCCGGGACAGAAAATTCACCCCTCCACTTT. The chain carries TRBV5-1 and TRBJ1-6; 7 nucleotides line up with TRBD1. The ends lost 3 bases at V and 7 bases at J; junction bases unmatched: 7. The germline CDR1 and CDR2 sequences are SGHRS and YFSETQ. The CDR3 runs to 15 residues.

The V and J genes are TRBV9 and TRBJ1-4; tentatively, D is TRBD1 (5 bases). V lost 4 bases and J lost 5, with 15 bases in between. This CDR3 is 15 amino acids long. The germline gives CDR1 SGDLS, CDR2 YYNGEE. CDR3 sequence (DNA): TGTGCCAGCAGCACCCGGGACGGTGAAAATGAAAAACTGTTTTTT. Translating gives CASSTRDGENEKLFF.

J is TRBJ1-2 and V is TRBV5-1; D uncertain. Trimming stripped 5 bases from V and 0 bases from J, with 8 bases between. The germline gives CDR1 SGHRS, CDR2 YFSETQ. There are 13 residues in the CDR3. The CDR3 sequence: CASSRDTNYGYTF. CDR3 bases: TGCGCCAGCAGTCGGGATACTAACTATGGCTACACCTTC.

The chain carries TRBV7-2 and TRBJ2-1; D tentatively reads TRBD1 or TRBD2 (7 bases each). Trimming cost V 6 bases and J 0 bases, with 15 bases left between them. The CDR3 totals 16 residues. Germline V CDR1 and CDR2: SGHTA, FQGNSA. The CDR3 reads CASSRQGGSSYNEQFF. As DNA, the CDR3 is TGTGCCAGCAGTAGGCAGGGGGGGAGCTCCTACAATGAGCAGTTCTTC.

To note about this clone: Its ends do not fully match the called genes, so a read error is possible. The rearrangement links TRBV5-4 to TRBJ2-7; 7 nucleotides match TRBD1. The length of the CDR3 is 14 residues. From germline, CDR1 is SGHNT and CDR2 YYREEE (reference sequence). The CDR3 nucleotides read TGTGCCAGCAGCTGGGACAGCTACGGGTACGAGCAGCACTTC. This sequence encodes CASSWDSYGYEQHF.

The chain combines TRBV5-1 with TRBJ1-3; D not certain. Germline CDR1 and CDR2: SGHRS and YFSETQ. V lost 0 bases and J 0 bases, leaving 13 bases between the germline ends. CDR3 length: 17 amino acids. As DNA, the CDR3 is TGCGCCAGCAGCTTGGTCCCAACACCGATCTCTGGAAACACCATATATTTT. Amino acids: CASSLVPTPISGNTIYF.

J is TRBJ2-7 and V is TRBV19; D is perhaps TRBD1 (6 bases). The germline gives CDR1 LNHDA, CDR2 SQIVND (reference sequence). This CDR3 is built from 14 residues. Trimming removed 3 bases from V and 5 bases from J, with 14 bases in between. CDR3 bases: TGTGCCAGTAGTATGAACAGGGTCCTCGACGAGCAGTACTTC. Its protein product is CASSMNRVLDEQYF.

CDR3 nucleotides: TGCGCCAGCAGCTTGGCGGCTACGACCTTCACAGATACGCAGTATTTT. Protein sequence: CASSLAATTFTDTQYF. This chain connects TRBV5-1 to TRBJ2-3, with D uncertain. The CDR3 is made up of 16 amino acids. V gave up 0 bases and J gave up 2 bases, with 13 bases separating them. The germline CDR1 and CDR2 sequences are SGHRS and YFSETQ.

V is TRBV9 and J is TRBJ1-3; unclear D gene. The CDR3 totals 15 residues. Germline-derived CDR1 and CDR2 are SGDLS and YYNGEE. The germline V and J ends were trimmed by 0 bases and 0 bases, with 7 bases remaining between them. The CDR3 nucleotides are TGTGCCAGCAGCGTAGGCGCTGCCTCTGGAAACACCATATATTTT. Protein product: CASSVGAASGNTIYF.

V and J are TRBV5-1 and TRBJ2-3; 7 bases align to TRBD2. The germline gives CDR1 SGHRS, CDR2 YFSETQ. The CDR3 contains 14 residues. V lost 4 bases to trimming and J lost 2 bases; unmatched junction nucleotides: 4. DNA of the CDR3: TGCGCCAGCAGCACCCGGGACTACACAGATACGCAGTATTTT. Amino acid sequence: CASSTRDYTDTQYF.

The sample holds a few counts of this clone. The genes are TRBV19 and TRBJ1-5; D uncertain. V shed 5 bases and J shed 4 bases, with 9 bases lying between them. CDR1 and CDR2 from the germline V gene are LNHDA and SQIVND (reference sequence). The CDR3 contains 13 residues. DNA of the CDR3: TGTGCCAGTAGTCAATCCAGAAATCAGCCCCAGCATTTT. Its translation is CASSQSRNQPQHF.

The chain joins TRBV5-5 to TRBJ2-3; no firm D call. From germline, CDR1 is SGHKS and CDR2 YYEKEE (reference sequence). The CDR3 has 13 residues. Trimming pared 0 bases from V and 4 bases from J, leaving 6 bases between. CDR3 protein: CASSLVRSDTQYF. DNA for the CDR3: TGTGCCAGCAGCTTGGTCAGGTCAGATACGCAGTATTTT.